This T cell receptor (beta chain) was sequenced during a study of blood T cell repertoires in COVID-19. Background on the study: Samples of COVID-19 (acute and convalescent) were obtained from the United States, Italy and Spain. PBMCs, B-cell-depleted T cells, or T cells provided the cDNA or gDNA that made up the material.

Source study methods: Reference gene primer amplification in the assay estimated nucleated cell counts. Produced via immunoSEQ multiplex PCR; TCRdb's table is partial and in-frame only. V and J calls and clone size are those listed in that table; D and trimming were worked out from the DNA. The table shows 95,000 to 150,000 clones, with roughly 88% occurring only once. The V and J ends lost 1 base and 0 bases respectively, with 17 bases between them. CDR1 SNHLY and CDR2 FYNNEI come from the germline V gene. This CDR3 comprises 18 residues. This clone has only one observation. This receptor was taken from a human donor in a cohort sampled during active COVID-19. V and J are TRBV2 and TRBJ2-3; D call uncertain. The sequencing input was peripheral blood. CDR3 nucleotide sequence: TGTGCCAGCAGTGAAGTTACAGCTTTACAAACTAGCACAGATACGCAGTATTTT. Translated: CASSEVTALQTSTDTQYF.